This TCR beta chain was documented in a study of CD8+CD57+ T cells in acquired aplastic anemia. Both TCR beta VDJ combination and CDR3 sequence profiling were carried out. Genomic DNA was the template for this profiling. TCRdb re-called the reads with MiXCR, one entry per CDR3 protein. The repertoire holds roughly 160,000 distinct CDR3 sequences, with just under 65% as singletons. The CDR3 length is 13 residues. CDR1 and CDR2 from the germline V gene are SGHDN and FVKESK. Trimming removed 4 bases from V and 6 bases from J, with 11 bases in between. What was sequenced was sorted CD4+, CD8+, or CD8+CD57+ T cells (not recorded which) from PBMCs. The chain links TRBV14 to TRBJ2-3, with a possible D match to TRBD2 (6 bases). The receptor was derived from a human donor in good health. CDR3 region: CASSRGEWDTQYF. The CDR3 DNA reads TGTGCCAGCAGCCGGGGGGAGTGGGATACGCAGTATTTT.